These 22 T cell receptor beta chains were all obtained from the same sample, sequenced in a study of shared clonotypes between healthy human individuals. This table comes from immunoSEQ multiplex PCR, and its TCRdb copy is limited to in-frame clones, with some not included. There are 950,000 to 1,100,000 clones in the sample; roughly 70% occur only once, and roughly 1.5% lies in the top ten. The sequenced sample consisted of memory CD4+ T cells sorted from blood. Subset defined: CD45RA-negative fraction. These receptors were obtained from a man between 18 and 35 years old in good health.

The rearrangement joins TRBV30 to TRBJ2-5, with 9 bases lining up with TRBD1. The end of the DNA fits TRBJ2-7 better, so the J call may be wrong. This CDR3 spans 13 amino acids. Germline values: CDR1 GTSNPN, CDR2 SVGIG (reference sequence). Here the CDR3 DNA reads TGTGCCGGATCCCCGGGACAGGGAGGCGAGCAGTACTTC. This translates into CAGSPGQGGEQYF.

This clone has more than one count but fewer than ten. V is TRBV6-6 and J is TRBJ1-2, with TRBD1 as a possible D gene (5 bases). The V end lost 6 bases, the J end lost 4 bases, and 21 bases lay between the germline ends. The CDR3 runs 16 residues. Germline V CDR1 and CDR2: MNHNY, SVGAGI (reference sequence). CDR3 protein: CASSSTAQERGYGYTF. CDR3 sequence (DNA): TGTGCCAGCAGCTCAACAGCCCAAGAGAGGGGCTATGGCTACACCTTC.

V usage is TRBV7-2 and J usage is TRBJ1-3; D gene ambiguous. This CDR3 comprises 15 residues. V gave up 1 base and J gave up 0 bases, with 7 bases separating them. Germline V CDR1 and CDR2: SGHTA, FQGNSA. The CDR3 sequence: CASSLGRSSGNTIYF. In nucleotides, the CDR3 is TGTGCCAGCAGCTTAGGCAGGAGCTCTGGAAACACCATATATTTT.

The rearrangement joins TRBV10-3 to TRBJ1-1; no firm D call. Trimming pared 3 bases from V and 1 base from J, leaving 6 bases between. The CDR3 covers 13 residues. Germline values: CDR1 ENHRY, CDR2 SYGVKD. The CDR3 DNA reads as TGTGCCATCAGTGAACCAGCGAACACTGAAGCTTTCTTT. It is translated as CAISEPANTEAFF.

The chain has TRBV30 and TRBJ1-6; D is perhaps TRBD1 (6 bases). In germline, CDR1 is GTSNPN, CDR2 SVGIG (reference sequence). Deletions cut 0 bases from V and 9 bases from J, with 12 bases between. This CDR3 contains 14 residues. CDR3 nucleotides: TGTGCCTGGAGTGTTACCCAGGGGAGTTCACCCCTCCACTTT. Amino acids: CAWSVTQGSSPLHF.

This clone showed up just once. A read error likely explains this, since a far larger clone differs by one base. V is TRBV7-6 and J is TRBJ2-7; possible D gene TRBD2, 5 bases. CDR3 length equals 15 residues. V lost 1 base and J lost 2, with 12 bases in between. CDR1 and CDR2 from the germline V gene are SGHVS and FNYEAQ. CDR3 amino acids: CASSLGEGWTYEQYF. Written as DNA, the CDR3 is TGTGCCAGCAGCTTAGGTGAGGGATGGACCTACGAGCAGTACTTC.

The chain uses TRBV6-5 and TRBJ2-7; 8 bases fit TRBD1. This CDR3 contains 15 residues. J lost 0 bases, V lost 4 bases, and 5 bases had no gene match. Germline CDR1 and CDR2: MNHEY and SVGAGI. CDR3 in amino acids: CASSSTGDNSYEQYF. CDR3 in DNA: TGTGCCAGCAGTTCGACAGGGGACAACTCCTACGAGCAGTACTTC.

The chain links TRBV7-6 to TRBJ1-1; 7 nucleotides line up with TRBD1. V shed 5 bases, J shed 3 bases, and the junction held 9 bases outside the gene matches. The length of the CDR3 is 15 residues. CDR1 is SGHVS, CDR2 FNYEAQ, per germline. DNA of the CDR3: TGTGCCAGCAGCGCAGCGACAGGGCGAGACACTGAAGCTTTCTTT. Encoded protein: CASSAATGRDTEAFF.

The chain links TRBV5-1 to TRBJ2-3; possible D gene TRBD1, 6 bases. Germline values: CDR1 SGHRS, CDR2 YFSETQ. V was clipped by 1 base and J by 0 bases, with 9 bases between them. The CDR3 is made up of 15 amino acids. DNA for the CDR3: TGCGCCAGCAGCTTGTGGGACACTAGCACAGATACGCAGTATTTT. It codes for CASSLWDTSTDTQYF.

The V call is TRBV6-1, the J call TRBJ2-1, with 9 bases aligning to TRBD1. CDR3 length equals 19 residues. Germline V CDR1 and CDR2: MNHNS, SASEGT. Unmatched junction bases numbered 15, after V lost 2 bases and J lost 4 bases. In DNA form, the CDR3 reads TGTGCCAGCAGTGAATACGGACAGGGGATTTCCCTCCAATACAATGAGCAGTTCTTC. Translated, it gives CASSEYGQGISLQYNEQFF.

In its sample, this clone was seen a few times. This sample also contains other DNA sequences that code for the same CDR3. The chain is built from TRBV18 and TRBJ1-1; D uncertain. In germline, CDR1 is KGHSH, CDR2 LQKENI. V lost 0 bases and J lost 0, with 5 bases in between. The CDR3 runs to 14 residues. CDR3 residues: CASSPPGVNTEAFF. CDR3 bases: TGTGCCAGCTCACCACCTGGGGTGAACACTGAAGCTTTCTTT. Drawing the rest from reference TRBV18 and TRBJ1-1, the complete variable domain is NAGVMQNPRHLVRRRGQEARLRCSPMKGHSHVYWYRQLPEEGLKFMVYLQKENIIDESGMPKERFSAEFPKEGPSILRIQQVVRGDSAAYFCASSPPGVNTEAFFGQGTRLTVV.

V and J are TRBV7-5 and TRBJ2-7; TRBD2, the table's D call, lacks a check against the DNA. TRBV7-5 is reported as a pseudogene. The CDR3 runs to 16 residues. CDR3: CARSPRTSVTSYEQYF. The CDR3 DNA sequence: TGTGCCAGAAGCCCCAGGACTAGCGTAACGTCCTACGAGCAGTACTTC.

Notes on this clone: Other nucleotide sequences from this sample produce the same CDR3. The J gene is TRBJ2-7, the V gene TRBV18; weak D call: TRBD1 (8 bases). The germline gives CDR1 KGHSH, CDR2 LQKENI. The CDR3 covers 14 residues. The V end lost 5 bases, the J end lost 3 bases, and 14 bases lay between the germline ends. Here the CDR3 reads CASSTGGGSYEQYF. The CDR3 nucleotides read TGTGCCAGCTCAACAGGGGGGGGAAGCTACGAGCAGTACTTC.

The V and J genes are TRBV5-1 and TRBJ2-2, with 7 bases fitting TRBD1. The CDR3 length is 14 residues. V was clipped by 4 bases and J by 6 bases; unmatched bases: 6. The germline CDR1 and CDR2 sequences are SGHRS and YFSETQ. CDR3 region: CASSGGQSPGELFF. In nucleotides, the CDR3 is TGCGCCAGCAGCGGGGGACAGAGCCCCGGGGAGCTGTTTTTT.

This rearrangement joins TRBV7-9 to TRBJ1-2; D call uncertain. This CDR3 region has 16 residues. CDR1 and CDR2 from the germline V gene are SEHNR and FQNEAQ (reference sequence). The V gene lost 0 bases and the J gene lost 4 bases, with 15 bases spanning the gap. The CDR3 sequence is CASSLASGILGYGYTF. CDR3 DNA: TGTGCCAGCAGCTTAGCGAGTGGCATCCTCGGCTATGGCTACACCTTC.

This clone was detected a few times. This rearrangement joins TRBV15 to TRBJ1-1; possibly TRBD1 for D (5 bases). Trimming shortened V by 1 base and J by 5 bases, and 11 bases separated the two germline ends. Germline CDR1 is LNHNV and CDR2 is YYDKDF (reference sequence). The CDR3 is 14 residues long. In DNA, the CDR3 is TGTGCCACCAGCAGAGCCGGGCAGGGAACTGAAGCTTTCTTT. Residues: CATSRAGQGTEAFF.

The chain uses TRBV6-5 and TRBJ1-5, with D possibly matching TRBD1 (6 bases). This CDR3 is 14 amino acids long. In germline, CDR1 is MNHEY, CDR2 SVGAGI. Trimming pared 5 bases from V and 7 bases from J, leaving 15 bases between. The CDR3 region is CASSGGGPGQPQHF. The CDR3 DNA sequence: TGTGCCAGCAGTGGGGGGGGGCCGGGGCAGCCCCAGCATTTT.

V and J are TRBV5-6 and TRBJ2-1; 9 bases are a match to TRBD2. From germline, CDR1 is SGHDT and CDR2 YYEEEE. CDR3 length: 14 residues. J was trimmed by 1 base and V by 4 bases; bases with no gene match: 0. This CDR3 is CASSLAGSYNEQFF. DNA of the CDR3: TGTGCCAGCAGCCTAGCGGGGTCCTACAATGAGCAGTTCTTC.

The genes are TRBV28 and TRBJ1-4; D might be TRBD1 (5 bases). Trimming took 6 bases from V and 1 from J, leaving 9 bases between them. This CDR3 is built from 14 residues. CDR1 MDHEN and CDR2 SYDVKM come from the germline V gene. The CDR3 loop is CASSRDRTNEKLFF. Here the CDR3 DNA reads TGTGCCAGCAGCAGAGACAGAACTAATGAAAAACTGTTTTTT.

This clone was recorded a few times. V gene TRBV5-4 combines with J gene TRBJ2-1, with TRBD2 matching 12 bases. Trimming cost V 6 bases and J 4 bases; bases outside gene matches: 5. Germline V lookup: CDR1 SGHNT, CDR2 YYREEE (reference sequence). This CDR3 is 15 amino acids long. The CDR3 DNA reads TGTGCCAGCACCAGGACTAGCGGGAAATACAATGAGCAGTTCTTC. This sequence encodes CASTRTSGKYNEQFF.

The chain has TRBV15 and TRBJ2-5, with D unresolved. The V gene lost 0 bases and the J gene lost 5 bases, with 13 bases spanning the gap. This CDR3 is built from 15 residues. CDR1 and CDR2 from the germline V gene are LNHNV and YYDKDF (reference sequence). CDR3 region: CATSREERNGETQYF. The DNA for the CDR3 is TGTGCCACCAGCAGAGAAGAGAGGAACGGGGAGACCCAGTACTTC.

About this clone itself: In the same sample, other DNA sequences code for this CDR3. The chain uses TRBV19 and TRBJ2-2, with a weak D call TRBD1 (6 bases). The CDR3 sequence is 14 residues long. Germline CDR1 and CDR2: LNHDA and SQIVND (reference sequence). Trimming pared 6 bases from V and 3 bases from J, leaving 11 bases between. The CDR3 bases are TGTGCCAGTAGCAGGGACACCCACACCGGGGAGCTGTTTTTT. Translation gives CASSRDTHTGELFF.